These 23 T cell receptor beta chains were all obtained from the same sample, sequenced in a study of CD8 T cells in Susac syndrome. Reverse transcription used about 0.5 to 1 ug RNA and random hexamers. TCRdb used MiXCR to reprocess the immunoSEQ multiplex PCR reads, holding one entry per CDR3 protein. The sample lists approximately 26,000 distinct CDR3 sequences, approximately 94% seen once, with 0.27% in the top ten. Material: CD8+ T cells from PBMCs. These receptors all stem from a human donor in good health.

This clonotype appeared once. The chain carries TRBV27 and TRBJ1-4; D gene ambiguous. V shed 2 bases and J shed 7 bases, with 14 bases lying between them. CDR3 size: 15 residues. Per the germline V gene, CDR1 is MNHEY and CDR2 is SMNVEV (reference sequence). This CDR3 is CASSLVFQFGEKLFF. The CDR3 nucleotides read TGTGCCAGCAGTTTAGTCTTTCAGTTCGGTGAAAAACTGTTTTTT.

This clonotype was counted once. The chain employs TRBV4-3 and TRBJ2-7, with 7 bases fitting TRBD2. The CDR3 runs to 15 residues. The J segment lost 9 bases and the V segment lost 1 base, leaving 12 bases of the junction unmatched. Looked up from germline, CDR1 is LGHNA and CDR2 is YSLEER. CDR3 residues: CASSQAGGDADVQYF. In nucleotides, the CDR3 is TGCGCCAGCAGCCAAGCGGGGGGTGATGCCGATGTGCAGTACTTC.

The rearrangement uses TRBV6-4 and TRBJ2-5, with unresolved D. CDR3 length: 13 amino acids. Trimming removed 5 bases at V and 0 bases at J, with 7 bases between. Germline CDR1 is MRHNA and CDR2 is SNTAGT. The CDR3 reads CASSRQDQETQYF. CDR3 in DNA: TGTGCCAGCAGTCGTCAGGACCAAGAGACCCAGTACTTC.

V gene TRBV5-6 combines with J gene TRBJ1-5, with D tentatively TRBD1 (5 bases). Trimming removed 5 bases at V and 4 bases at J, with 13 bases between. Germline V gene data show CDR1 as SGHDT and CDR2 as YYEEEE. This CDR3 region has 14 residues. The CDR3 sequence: CASSPSGRNQPQHF. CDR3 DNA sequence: TGTGCCAGCAGTCCTTCAGGGAGAAATCAGCCCCAGCATTTT.

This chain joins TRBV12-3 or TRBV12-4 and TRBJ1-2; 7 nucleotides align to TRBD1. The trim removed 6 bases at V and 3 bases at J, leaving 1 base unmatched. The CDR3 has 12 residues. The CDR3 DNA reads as TGTGCCAGCAGCGGGACAGACTATGGCTACACCTTC. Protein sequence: CASSGTDYGYTF.

CDR3 sequence reads: CSVDVGVRGGYTF. The CDR3 DNA is TGCAGCGTTGATGTTGGGGTTCGGGGTGGCTACACCTTC. The chain has TRBV29-1 and TRBJ1-2; no clear D gene. Trimming shortened V by 3 bases and J by 7 bases, and 15 bases separated the two germline ends. The CDR3 consists of 13 residues. Germline CDR1 SQVTM, CDR2 ANQGSEA.

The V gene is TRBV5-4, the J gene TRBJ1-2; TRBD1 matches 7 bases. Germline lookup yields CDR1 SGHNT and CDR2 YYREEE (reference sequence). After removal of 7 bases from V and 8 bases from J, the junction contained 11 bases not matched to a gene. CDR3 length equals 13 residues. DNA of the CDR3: TGTGCCAGCTCTGAGACAGGGTACGAGGGCTACACCTTC. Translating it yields CASSETGYEGYTF. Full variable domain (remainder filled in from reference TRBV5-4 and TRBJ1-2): ETGVTQSPTHLIKTRGQQVTLRCSSQSGHNTVSWYQQALGQGPQFIFQYYREEENGRGNFPPRFSGLQFPNYSSELNVNALELDDSALYLCASSETGYEGYTFGSGTRLTVV.

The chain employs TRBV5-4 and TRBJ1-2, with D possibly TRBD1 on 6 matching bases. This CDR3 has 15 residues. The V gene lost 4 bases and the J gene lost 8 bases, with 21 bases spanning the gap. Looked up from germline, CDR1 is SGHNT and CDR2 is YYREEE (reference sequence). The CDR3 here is CASSLDGVTGKGYTF. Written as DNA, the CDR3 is TGTGCCAGCAGCCTTGACGGGGTAACAGGGAAGGGCTACACCTTC.

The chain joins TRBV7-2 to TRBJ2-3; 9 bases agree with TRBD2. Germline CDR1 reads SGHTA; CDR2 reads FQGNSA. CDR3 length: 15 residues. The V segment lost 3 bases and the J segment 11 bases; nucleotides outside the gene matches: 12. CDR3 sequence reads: CASSFPSGVEMGQYF. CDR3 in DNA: TGTGCCAGCAGCTTCCCTAGCGGGGTTGAAATGGGGCAGTATTTT. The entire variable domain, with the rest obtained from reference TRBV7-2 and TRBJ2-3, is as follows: GAGVSQSPSNKVTEKGKDVELRCDPISGHTALYWYRQSLGQGLEFLIYFQGNSAPDKSGLPSDRFSAERTGGSVSTLTIQRTQQEDSAVYLCASSFPSGVEMGQYFGPGTRLTVL.

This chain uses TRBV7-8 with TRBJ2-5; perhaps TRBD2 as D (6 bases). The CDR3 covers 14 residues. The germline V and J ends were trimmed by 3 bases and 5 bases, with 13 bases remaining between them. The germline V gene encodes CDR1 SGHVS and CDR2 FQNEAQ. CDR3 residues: CASSLGGGWETQYF. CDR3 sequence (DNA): TGTGCCAGCAGCTTGGGGGGTGGGTGGGAGACCCAGTACTTC. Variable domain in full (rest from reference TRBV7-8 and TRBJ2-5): GAGVSQSPRYKVAKRGQDVALRCDPISGHVSLFWYQQALGQGPEFLTYFQNEAQLDKSGLPSDRFFAERPEGSVSTLKIQRTQQEDSAVYLCASSLGGGWETQYFGPGTRLLVL.

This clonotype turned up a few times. This CDR3 is CASSARGISGNTIYF. Written as DNA, the CDR3 is TGTGCCAGCAGCGCAAGGGGGATCTCTGGAAACACCATATATTTT. The chain joins TRBV6-1 to TRBJ1-3; TRBD1 might be the D (6 bases). V was cut by 6 bases and J by 0 bases, with 12 bases left in between. Looked up from germline, CDR1 is MNHNS and CDR2 is SASEGT. The CDR3 is 15 amino acids.

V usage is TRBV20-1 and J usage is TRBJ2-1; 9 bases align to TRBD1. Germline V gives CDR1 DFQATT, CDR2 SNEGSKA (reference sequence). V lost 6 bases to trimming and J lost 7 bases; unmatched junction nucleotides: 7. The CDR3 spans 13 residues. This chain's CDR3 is CSAPDRGKNEQFF. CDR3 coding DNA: TGCAGTGCCCCGGACAGGGGTAAGAATGAGCAGTTCTTC.

The CDR3 loop is CASSREPNEQFF. Written as DNA, the CDR3 is TGTGCCAGCAGTAGGGAACCTAATGAGCAGTTCTTC. The rearrangement joins TRBV2 to TRBJ2-1, with D hard to call. CDR1 SNHLY and CDR2 FYNNEI come from the germline V gene. This CDR3 region has 12 residues. Between the trimmed V and J ends, which lost 5 bases and 7 bases, there was a span of 9 bases.

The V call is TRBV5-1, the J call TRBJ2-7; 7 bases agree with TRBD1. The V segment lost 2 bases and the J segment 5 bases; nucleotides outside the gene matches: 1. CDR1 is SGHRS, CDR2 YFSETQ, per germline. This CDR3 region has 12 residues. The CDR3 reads CASSFTGDEQYF. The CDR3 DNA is TGCGCCAGCAGCTTCACAGGGGACGAGCAGTACTTC.

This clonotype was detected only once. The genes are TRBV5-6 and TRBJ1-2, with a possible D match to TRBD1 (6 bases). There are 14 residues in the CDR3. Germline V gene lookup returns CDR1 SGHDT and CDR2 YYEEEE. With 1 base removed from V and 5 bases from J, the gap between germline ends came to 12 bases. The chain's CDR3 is CASSLRGADYGYTF. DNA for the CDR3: TGTGCCAGCAGCTTGCGGGGGGCCGATTATGGCTACACCTTC.

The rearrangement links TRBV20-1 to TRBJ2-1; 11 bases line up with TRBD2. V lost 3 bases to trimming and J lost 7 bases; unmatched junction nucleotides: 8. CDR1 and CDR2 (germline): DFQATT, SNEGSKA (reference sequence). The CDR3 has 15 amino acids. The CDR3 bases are TGCAGTGCTAGGGATAGCGGGGGGGCTTGGAATGAGCAGTTCTTC. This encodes CSARDSGGAWNEQFF.

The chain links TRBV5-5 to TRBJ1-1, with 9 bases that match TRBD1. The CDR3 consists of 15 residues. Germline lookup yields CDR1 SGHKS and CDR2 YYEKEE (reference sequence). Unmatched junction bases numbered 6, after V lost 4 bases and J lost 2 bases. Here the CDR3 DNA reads TGTGCCAGCAGCCCGTGGACAGGGGCAAACACTGAAGCTTTCTTT. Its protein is CASSPWTGANTEAFF.

In DNA form, the CDR3 reads TGTGCCAGCAGTCCTGACAGTAGCTATGGCTACACCTTC. It is translated as CASSPDSSYGYTF. The chain couples TRBV3-1 to TRBJ1-2; TRBD1 might be the D (5 bases). The ends were cut back, 6 bases at V and 4 bases at J, with 12 bases in the middle. From germline, CDR1 is LGHDT and CDR2 YNNKEL (reference sequence). The CDR3 spans 13 residues.

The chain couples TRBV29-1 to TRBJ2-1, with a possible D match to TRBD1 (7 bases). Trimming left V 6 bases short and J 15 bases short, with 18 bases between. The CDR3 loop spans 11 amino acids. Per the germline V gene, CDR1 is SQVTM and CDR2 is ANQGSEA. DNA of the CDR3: TGCAGCGTCGATGAAGGGGGCGGGATGTTCTTC. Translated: CSVDEGGGMFF.

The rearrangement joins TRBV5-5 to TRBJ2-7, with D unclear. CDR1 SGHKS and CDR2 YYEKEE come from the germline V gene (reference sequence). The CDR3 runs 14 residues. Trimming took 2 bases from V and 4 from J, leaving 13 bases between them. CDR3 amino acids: CASSFEDRVYEQYF. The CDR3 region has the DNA TGTGCCAGCAGCTTTGAGGACCGGGTGTACGAGCAGTACTTC.

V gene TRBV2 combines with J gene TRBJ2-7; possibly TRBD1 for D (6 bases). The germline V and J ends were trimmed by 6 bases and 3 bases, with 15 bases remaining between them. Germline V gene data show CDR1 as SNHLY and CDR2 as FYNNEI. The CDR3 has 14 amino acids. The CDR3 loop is CASRWIQGHYEQYF. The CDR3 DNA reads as TGTGCCAGCAGGTGGATACAGGGCCACTACGAGCAGTACTTC.

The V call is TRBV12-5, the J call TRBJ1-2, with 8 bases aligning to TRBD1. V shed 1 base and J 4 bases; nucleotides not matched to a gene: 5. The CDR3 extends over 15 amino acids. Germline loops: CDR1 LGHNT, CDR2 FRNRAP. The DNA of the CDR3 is TGTGCTAGTGGTTTGGGACAGGGGAGGACCTATGGCTACACCTTC. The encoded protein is CASGLGQGRTYGYTF.

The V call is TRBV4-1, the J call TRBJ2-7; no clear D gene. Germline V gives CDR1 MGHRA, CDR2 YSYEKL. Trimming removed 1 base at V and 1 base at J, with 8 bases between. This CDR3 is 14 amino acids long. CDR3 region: CASSQGPESYEQYF. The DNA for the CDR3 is TGCGCCAGCAGCCAAGGACCAGAGTCCTACGAGCAGTACTTC.